This T cell receptor (beta chain) was sequenced in a study of T cells after posttransplantation cyclophosphamide. Controls had myeloablative marrow grafts with methotrexate and calcineurin inhibitor, sampled at 1 year. Sequencing was performed with immunoSEQ multiplex PCR; in TCRdb, only in-frame clones are kept and a portion is missing. The sample lists 3,000 to 4,000 clones, over 60% occurring once. Findings and limits, study-wide: Recipient CMV seropositivity and CMV reactivation strongly tracked TRB clonality. Later blood repertoires were often dominated by clones from the donor CD8+ memory compartment. Skin or GI-infiltrating T cells shared few TRB sequences with blood.

Points on this clone: What it binds is not known.

This CDR3 is 16 amino acids long. In germline, CDR1 is SGHDN, CDR2 FVKESK. V was cut by 1 base and J by 7 bases, with 14 bases left in between. The V and J genes are TRBV14 and TRBJ1-6; D is perhaps TRBD1 (6 bases). Sequenced material: PBMCs, taken after allogeneic stem cell transplant with calcineurin inhibitor and methotrexate. The TCR comes from a female patient aged 45 to 65 who received an allogeneic stem cell transplant from an unrelated donor, was CMV-positive, and had acute and chronic GVHD. Certain T cells may be donor cells from the graft. The CDR3 region has the DNA TGTGCCAGCAGCCAAGTGAACAGGGCCCTAAATTCACCCCTCCACTTT. Protein sequence: CASSQVNRALNSPLHF.